This TCR beta chain was captured in a study of T cell repertoires in cytomegalovirus infection. Study outcomes and limitations: People with CMV and the relevant HLA were identified by cumulative public TCR beta family frequency.

TCRdb reprocessed the reads via MiXCR and lists one record per CDR3 protein. The data contain about 110,000 distinct CDR3 sequences, 10% of them singletons. Trimming shortened V by 6 bases and J by 4 bases, and 13 bases separated the two germline ends. Per the germline V gene, CDR1 is DFQATT and CDR2 is SNEGSKA (reference sequence). The CDR3 is made up of 14 amino acids. On this clonotype itself: What it binds is unknown.

The sequence came from a human donor in good health (CMV status not recorded). Some clones in this sample may be carry-over from other donors' samples. The chain recombines TRBV20-1 with TRBJ2-6; no clear D gene. The sequenced sample was PBMCs, sequenced either directly or after in vitro stimulation (not recorded which). CDR3 in amino acids: CSATDLGGANVLTF. The CDR3 nucleotides are TGCAGTGCCACAGACCTAGGGGGGGCCAACGTCCTGACTTTC.